This record looks at one T cell receptor (beta chain) sequence and its context. Its specificity is not known. This entry comes from a study of cytomegalovirus exposure and HLA in healthy donors. The PCR had 60 Vbeta and 13 Jbeta primers. Here immunoSEQ multiplex PCR was the method, and the copy in TCRdb shows in-frame clones only, minus some. The sample contains 220,000 or so clones, approximately 85% of which appear only once. Whole-study findings and limits: Most sequenced TCRs were rare (though some public TCRs occurred in many donors). According to reports, the classifier identified cytomegalovirus status with high specificity and sensitivity.

The germline CDR1 and CDR2 sequences are MNHEY and SVGAGI. This CDR3 spans 14 amino acids. Trimming took 6 bases from V and 11 from J; bases not matched to a gene: 11. Nominally healthy donors provided the samples, though records likely missed some immune exposures. The receptor's source is a woman aged 40 to 50 in good health and CMV-seronegative. Specimen: PBMCs. V is TRBV6-5 and J is TRBJ2-5; 11 bases agree with TRBD2. The chain's CDR3 is CASSPTSGEYEQYF. In DNA, the CDR3 is TGTGCCAGCAGCCCGACTAGCGGGGAGTATGAGCAGTACTTC.